This T cell receptor (beta chain) was recovered during a study of blood T cells in healthy people across ages. This clonotype was found a few times. At least 5.5 micrograms of total RNA were extracted per sample. Sample-barcoded 5' priming and a J-beta primer mix drove a second PCR of about 6 to 11 cycles. TCRdb ran MiXCR on the 5' RACE reads and lists one entry per CDR3 protein. The sample contains fewer than 1.5 million distinct CDR3 sequences, around 42% of which appear only once. Material for sequencing was blood. This clonotype originated in a woman under 30 in good health.

The CDR3 reads CASSPSPTGYEQYF. The CDR3, as DNA: TGTGCCAGCAGTCCCTCCCCGACAGGCTACGAGCAGTACTTC. The chain recombines TRBV27 with TRBJ2-4; the D gene is possibly TRBD1 (6 bases). The better agreement between TRBJ2-7 and the DNA end casts doubt on the J call. CDR3 length: 14 residues. Looked up from germline, CDR1 is MNHEY and CDR2 is SMNVEV (reference sequence).